Each of the 21 T cell receptor beta chains below was sequenced from the same sample in a study of T cells after yellow fever vaccination. TCRdb passed the 5' RACE reads through MiXCR, listing each CDR3 protein once. This sample has about 340,000 distinct CDR3 sequences, with about 4% found just once. The input for sequencing was PBMCs, taken 5 days after the yellow fever booster vaccination. All receptors come from a man aged 18 to 30 who received the YFV17D yellow fever vaccine.

The sample holds a few counts of this clonotype. The chain is built from TRBV12-3 or TRBV12-4 and TRBJ2-5, with D perhaps matching TRBD1 (7 bases). The V and J ends lost 7 bases and 5 bases respectively, with 14 bases between them. The CDR3 runs to 13 residues. The CDR3 coding sequence is TGTGCCAGCATCCCACAGGGGAGGGAGACCCAGTACTTC. Its protein product is CASIPQGRETQYF.

This clonotype appeared many times. V is TRBV27 and J is TRBJ1-6; D is perhaps TRBD1 (5 bases). Germline values: CDR1 MNHEY, CDR2 SMNVEV (reference sequence). The CDR3 has 17 residues. The V and J ends lost 2 bases and 3 bases respectively, with 14 bases between them. CDR3 sequence (DNA): TGTGCCAGCAGTTTAGACCCGGGGCCCCACTATAATTCACCCCTCCACTTT. It is translated as CASSLDPGPHYNSPLHF.

This clonotype was seen ten or more times. The chain recombines TRBV7-2 with TRBJ2-7; D call uncertain. This CDR3 comprises 12 residues. CDR1 and CDR2 from the germline V gene are SGHTA and FQGNSA. V was clipped by 1 base and J by 0 bases, with 1 base between them. In DNA, the CDR3 is TGTGCCAGCAGCTTAGGCTCCTACGAGCAGTACTTC. Translated: CASSLGSYEQYF.

This clonotype was counted a few times. The gene calls are TRBV7-3 and TRBJ2-3; D is undetermined. Trimming removed 2 bases at V and 0 bases at J, with 9 bases between. The CDR3 length is 15 residues. CDR1 is SGHTA, CDR2 FQGTGA, per germline. The CDR3 loop is CASSLGRSSTDTQYF. DNA of the CDR3: TGTGCCAGCAGCTTAGGTAGATCTAGCACAGATACGCAGTATTTT.

The V call is TRBV6-1, the J call TRBJ1-4, with D maybe TRBD1 (5 bases). V lost 8 bases, J lost 6 bases, and 16 bases lay in between. This CDR3 comprises 14 residues. Germline V gene lookup returns CDR1 MNHNS and CDR2 SASEGT. CDR3: CASRSAGTDEKLFF. CDR3 DNA: TGTGCCAGCCGCTCTGCAGGGACTGATGAAAAACTGTTTTTT.

This clonotype has at least ten counts. CDR3 DNA sequence: TGTGCCAGCAGCTTTGGTGGTGGCAGGGGAGAATATGGCTACACCTTC. Amino acids: CASSFGGGRGEYGYTF. The chain combines TRBV7-9 with TRBJ1-2, with a possible D match to TRBD1 (6 bases). Trimming cost V 3 bases and J 5 bases, with 19 bases left between them. CDR1 and CDR2 (germline): SEHNR, FQNEAQ (reference sequence). The CDR3 contains 16 residues.

Only a few counts were recorded for this clonotype. The genes are TRBV20-1 and TRBJ2-7, with TRBD1 matching 7 bases. Germline V gene lookup returns CDR1 DFQATT and CDR2 SNEGSKA (reference sequence). V lost 5 bases, J lost 7 bases, and 11 bases stayed unmatched. The CDR3 runs 13 residues. The CDR3 region has the DNA TGCAGTGCTGCCCCAGGGGGATGGTATGAGCAGTACTTC. Translation: CSAAPGGWYEQYF.

Ten or more counts support this clonotype. The chain recombines TRBV10-2 with TRBJ1-3, with TRBD1 matching over 8 bases. The CDR3 has 19 amino acids. Unmatched junction bases numbered 13, after V lost 0 bases and J lost 3 bases. Germline V lookup: CDR1 WSHSY, CDR2 SAAADI. The CDR3 DNA is TGCGCCAGCAGTGAGTCCAGGGCAGGGGGCGCGAGACGTGGAAACACCATATATTTT. This codes for CASSESRAGGARRGNTIYF.

The chain couples TRBV4-3 to TRBJ1-2; D call uncertain. V lost 1 base and J lost 2, with 8 bases in between. Germline-derived CDR1 and CDR2 are LGHNA and YSLEER. The CDR3 is made up of 14 amino acids. CDR3 sequence reads: CASSQVPPNYGYTF. The CDR3 region has the DNA TGCGCCAGCAGCCAAGTTCCCCCAAACTATGGCTACACCTTC.

There are many counts of this clonotype. The chain joins TRBV5-1 to TRBJ2-7; D is perhaps TRBD2 (5 bases). Germline CDR1 reads SGHRS; CDR2 reads YFSETQ. Trimming stripped 4 bases from V and 3 bases from J, with 14 bases between. The CDR3 sequence is 14 residues long. CDR3 sequence (DNA): TGCGCCAGCAGCCCGGACGGAGGATTCTACGAGCAGTACTTC. Protein: CASSPDGGFYEQYF.

V is TRBV6-6 and J is TRBJ1-4; unclear D gene. The germline V gene has CDR1 MNHNY and CDR2 SVGAGI (reference sequence). V was shortened by 2 bases and J by 5 bases, with 6 bases between the two germline ends. CDR3 size: 13 residues. The CDR3, as DNA: TGTGCCAGCAGTTACCAAGAGAATGAAAAACTGTTTTTT. Protein sequence: CASSYQENEKLFF.

V and J are TRBV6-2 or TRBV6-3 and TRBJ1-1; D gene uncertain. The V gene lost 7 bases and the J gene lost 5 bases, with 14 bases spanning the gap. Germline CDR1 and CDR2: MNHEY and SVGEGT. CDR3 size: 13 residues. CDR3 sequence: CASTSGLGTEAFF. The CDR3 nucleotides read TGTGCCAGCACCTCCGGACTCGGAACTGAAGCTTTCTTT.

A few counts support this clonotype. The chain employs TRBV4-3 and TRBJ1-5; D not certain. The CDR3 has 15 residues. Trimming cost V 1 base and J 6 bases, with 13 bases left between them. Germline CDR1 LGHNA, CDR2 YSLEER. This CDR3 is CASSQVRGEGQPQHF. The CDR3 DNA reads as TGCGCCAGCAGCCAAGTCCGGGGAGAAGGTCAGCCCCAGCATTTT.

This clonotype was recorded a few times. The chain carries TRBV9 and TRBJ1-2; 7 bases agree with TRBD1. CDR1 and CDR2 from the germline V gene are SGDLS and YYNGEE. This CDR3 has 15 amino acids. J lost 5 bases, V lost 4 bases, and 11 bases had no gene match. The CDR3 loop reads CASSMGPGQTYGYTF. The DNA for the CDR3 is TGTGCCAGCAGCATGGGTCCGGGACAGACGTATGGCTACACCTTC.

The V call is TRBV15, the J call TRBJ2-6, with 9 bases fitting TRBD1. There are 20 residues in the CDR3. V dropped 2 bases and J dropped 1; count of bases not matched to a gene: 12. The germline V gene has CDR1 LNHNV and CDR2 YYDKDF (reference sequence). CDR3 sequence reads: CATSRSEGQGAKSGANVLTF. Here the CDR3 DNA reads TGTGCCACCAGCAGATCGGAGGGACAGGGAGCTAAATCTGGGGCCAACGTCCTGACTTTC.

At least ten counts were recorded for this clonotype. This chain uses TRBV20-1 with TRBJ2-1; D possibly corresponds to TRBD2 (6 bases). V lost 3 bases, J lost 5 bases, and 14 bases lay in between. The length of the CDR3 is 14 residues. Germline loops: CDR1 DFQATT, CDR2 SNEGSKA (reference sequence). Here the CDR3 reads CSARSGGPDNEQFF. The CDR3 nucleotides are TGCAGTGCTAGGTCAGGAGGGCCCGACAATGAGCAGTTCTTC.

This clonotype appeared many times. The chain combines TRBV3-1 with TRBJ2-1, with D perhaps being TRBD1 or TRBD2 (6 bases each). From germline, CDR1 is LGHDT and CDR2 YNNKEL (reference sequence). The CDR3 has 15 amino acids. V was pared by 3 bases and J by 6 bases, with 15 bases between. The chain's CDR3 is CASSHLMGGPNEQFF. Written as DNA, the CDR3 is TGTGCCAGCAGCCACTTGATGGGGGGCCCCAATGAGCAGTTCTTC.

The chain joins TRBV7-2 to TRBJ1-6; TRBD1 might be the D (5 bases). This CDR3 region has 16 residues. Germline V gene data show CDR1 as SGHTA and CDR2 as FQGNSA. Trimming took off 4 bases at V and 7 bases at J, with 17 bases between the two ends. CDR3: CASSSLNVQGNSPLHF. The DNA of the CDR3 is TGTGCCAGCAGCTCCCTTAACGTTCAGGGAAATTCACCCCTCCACTTT.

This clonotype was observed a handful of times. The chain has TRBV12-3 or TRBV12-4 and TRBJ2-1; D tentatively fits TRBD1 or TRBD2 (7 bases each). V lost 4 bases to trimming and J lost 1 base, with 20 bases between them. The CDR3 spans 18 residues. CDR3 in amino acids: CASSSGRATGFSYNEQFF. The DNA of the CDR3 is TGTGCCAGCAGTTCGGGGAGGGCGACAGGGTTTTCCTACAATGAGCAGTTCTTC.

This chain joins TRBV6-2 or TRBV6-3 and TRBJ1-5, with TRBD1 as a possible D gene (5 bases). The germline CDR1 and CDR2 sequences are MNHEY and SVGEGT. The CDR3 covers 14 residues. Deletions cut 4 bases from V and 8 bases from J, with 15 bases between. This chain's CDR3 is CASSSSSGRKPQHF. The CDR3, as DNA: TGTGCCAGCAGTTCGTCGTCAGGGAGGAAGCCCCAGCATTTT.

The V and J genes are TRBV6-1 and TRBJ2-7, with D possibly matching TRBD1 (6 bases). The V end lost 3 bases, the J end lost 2 bases, and 8 bases lay between the germline ends. Germline CDR1 is MNHNS and CDR2 is SASEGT. CDR3 length equals 13 residues. CDR3 protein: CASSDRGAYEQYF. CDR3 nucleotide sequence: TGTGCCAGCAGTGACAGGGGAGCCTACGAGCAGTACTTC.